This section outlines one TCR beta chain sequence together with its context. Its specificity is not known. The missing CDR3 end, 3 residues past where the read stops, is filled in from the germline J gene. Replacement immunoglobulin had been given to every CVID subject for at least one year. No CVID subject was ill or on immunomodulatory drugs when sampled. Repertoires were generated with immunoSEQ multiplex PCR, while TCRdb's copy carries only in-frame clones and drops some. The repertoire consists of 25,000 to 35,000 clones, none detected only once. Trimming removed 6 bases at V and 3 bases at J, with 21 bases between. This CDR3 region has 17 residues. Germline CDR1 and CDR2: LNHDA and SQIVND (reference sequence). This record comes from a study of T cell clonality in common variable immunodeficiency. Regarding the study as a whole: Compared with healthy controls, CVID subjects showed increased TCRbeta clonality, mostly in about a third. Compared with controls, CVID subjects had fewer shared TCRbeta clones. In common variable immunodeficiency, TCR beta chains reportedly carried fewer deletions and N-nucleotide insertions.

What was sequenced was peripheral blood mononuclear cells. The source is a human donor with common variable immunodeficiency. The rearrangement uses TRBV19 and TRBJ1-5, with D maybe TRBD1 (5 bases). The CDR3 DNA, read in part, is TGTGCCAGTAGCCGAGCGGGGCATGTGACGGACAATCAGCCC. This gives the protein CASSRAGHVTDNQP. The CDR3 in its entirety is CASSRAGHVTDNQPQHF.